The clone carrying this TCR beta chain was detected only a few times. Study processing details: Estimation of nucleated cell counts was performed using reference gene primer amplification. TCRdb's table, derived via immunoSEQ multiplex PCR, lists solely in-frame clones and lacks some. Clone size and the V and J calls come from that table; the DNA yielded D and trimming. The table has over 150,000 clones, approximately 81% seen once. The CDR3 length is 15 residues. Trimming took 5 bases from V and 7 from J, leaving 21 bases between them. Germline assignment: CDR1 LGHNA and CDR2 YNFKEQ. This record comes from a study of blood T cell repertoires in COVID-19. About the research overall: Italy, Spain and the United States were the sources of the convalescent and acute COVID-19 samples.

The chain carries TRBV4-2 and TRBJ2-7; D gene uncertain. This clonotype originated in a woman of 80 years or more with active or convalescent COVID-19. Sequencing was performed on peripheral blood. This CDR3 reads CASSKSTGNYVEQYF. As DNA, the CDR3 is TGTGCCAGCAGCAAATCGACTGGAAACTACGTGGAGCAGTACTTC.